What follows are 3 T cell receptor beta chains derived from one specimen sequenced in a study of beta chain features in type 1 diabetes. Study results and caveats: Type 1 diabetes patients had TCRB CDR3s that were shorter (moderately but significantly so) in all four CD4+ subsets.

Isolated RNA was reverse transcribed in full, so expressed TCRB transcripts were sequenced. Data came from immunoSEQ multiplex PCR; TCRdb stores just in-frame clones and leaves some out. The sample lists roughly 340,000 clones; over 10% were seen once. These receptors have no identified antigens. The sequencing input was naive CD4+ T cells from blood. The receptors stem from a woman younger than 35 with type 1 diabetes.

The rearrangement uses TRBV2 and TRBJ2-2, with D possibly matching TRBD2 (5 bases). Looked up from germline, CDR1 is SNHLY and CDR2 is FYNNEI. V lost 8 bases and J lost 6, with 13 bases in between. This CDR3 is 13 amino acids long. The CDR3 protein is CASSGLASGELFF. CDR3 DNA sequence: TGTGCCAGCTCCGGCCTAGCCTCCGGGGAGCTGTTTTTT.

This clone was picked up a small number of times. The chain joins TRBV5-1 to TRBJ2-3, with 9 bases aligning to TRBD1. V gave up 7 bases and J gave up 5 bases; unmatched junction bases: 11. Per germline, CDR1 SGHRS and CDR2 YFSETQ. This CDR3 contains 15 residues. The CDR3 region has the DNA TGCGCCAGCCGTTTATACAGGGGGCTCGGAGATACGCAGTATTTT. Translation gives CASRLYRGLGDTQYF.

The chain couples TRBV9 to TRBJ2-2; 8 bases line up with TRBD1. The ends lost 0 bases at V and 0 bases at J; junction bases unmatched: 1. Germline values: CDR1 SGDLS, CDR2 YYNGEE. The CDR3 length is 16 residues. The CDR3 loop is CASSVVGQANTGELFF. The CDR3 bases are TGTGCCAGCAGCGTAGTGGGACAGGCGAACACCGGGGAGCTGTTTTTT.